This TCR beta chain was identified in a study of PD-L1 blockade in urothelial cancer. Study context: Samples of blood were analyzed 3 weeks (second dose) and 6 weeks after treatment start. Study conclusions and caveats: Better survival was predicted when blood TCR clonality before treatment fell below the median.

Trimming shortened V by 0 bases and J by 9 bases, and 9 bases separated the two germline ends. Germline V CDR1 and CDR2: SGHTA, FQGTGA. There are 13 residues in the CDR3. Clones were sequenced by immunoSEQ multiplex PCR, and TCRdb holds only the in-frame ones, with some missing. The repertoire consists of 35,000 to 45,000 clones, with about 89% occurring once and the leading ten covering 5.5% to 8%. In the case of this clone: As yet, its antigen is unknown.

As to time point: peripheral blood 6 weeks after treatment start. Each patient presented with locally advanced or metastatic urothelial carcinoma. The chain carries TRBV7-3 and TRBJ2-1; no clear D gene. The sample was PBMCs, taken around atezolizumab (anti-PD-L1) treatment. This TCR derives from a man aged 65 to 79 with urothelial cancer. The DNA of the CDR3 is TGTGCCAGCAGCTTAACGGCTTCGGGTGAGCAGTTCTTC. This encodes CASSLTASGEQFF.